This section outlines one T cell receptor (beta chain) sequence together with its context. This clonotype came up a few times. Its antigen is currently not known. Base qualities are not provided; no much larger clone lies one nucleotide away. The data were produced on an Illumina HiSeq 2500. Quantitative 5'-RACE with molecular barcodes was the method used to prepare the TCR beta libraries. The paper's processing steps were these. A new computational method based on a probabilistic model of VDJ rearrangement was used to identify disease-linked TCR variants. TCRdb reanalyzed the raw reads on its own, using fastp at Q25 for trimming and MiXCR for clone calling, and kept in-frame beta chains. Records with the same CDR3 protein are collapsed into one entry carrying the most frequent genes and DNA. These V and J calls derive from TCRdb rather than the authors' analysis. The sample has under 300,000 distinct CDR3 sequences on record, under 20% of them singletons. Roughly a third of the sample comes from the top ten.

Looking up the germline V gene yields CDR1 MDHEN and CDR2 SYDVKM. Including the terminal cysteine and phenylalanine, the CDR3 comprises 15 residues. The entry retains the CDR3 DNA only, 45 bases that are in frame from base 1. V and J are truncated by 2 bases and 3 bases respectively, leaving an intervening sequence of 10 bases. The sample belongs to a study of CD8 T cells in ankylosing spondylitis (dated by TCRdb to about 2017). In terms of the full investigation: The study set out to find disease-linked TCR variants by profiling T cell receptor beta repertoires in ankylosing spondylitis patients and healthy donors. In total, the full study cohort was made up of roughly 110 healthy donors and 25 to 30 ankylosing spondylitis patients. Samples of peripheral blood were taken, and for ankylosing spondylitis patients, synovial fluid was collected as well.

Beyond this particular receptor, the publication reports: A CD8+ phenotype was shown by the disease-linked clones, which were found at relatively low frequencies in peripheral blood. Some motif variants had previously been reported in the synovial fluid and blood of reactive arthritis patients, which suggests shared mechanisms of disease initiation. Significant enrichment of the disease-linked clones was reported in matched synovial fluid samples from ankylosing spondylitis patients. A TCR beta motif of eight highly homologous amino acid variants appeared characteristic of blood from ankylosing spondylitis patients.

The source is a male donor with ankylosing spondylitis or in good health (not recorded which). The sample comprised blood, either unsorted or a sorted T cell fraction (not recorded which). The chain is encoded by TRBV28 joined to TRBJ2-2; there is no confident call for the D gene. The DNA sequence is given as TGTGCCAGCAGTTTAGGCCACACAGACACCGGGGAGCTGTTTTTT. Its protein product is CASSLGHTDTGELFF.